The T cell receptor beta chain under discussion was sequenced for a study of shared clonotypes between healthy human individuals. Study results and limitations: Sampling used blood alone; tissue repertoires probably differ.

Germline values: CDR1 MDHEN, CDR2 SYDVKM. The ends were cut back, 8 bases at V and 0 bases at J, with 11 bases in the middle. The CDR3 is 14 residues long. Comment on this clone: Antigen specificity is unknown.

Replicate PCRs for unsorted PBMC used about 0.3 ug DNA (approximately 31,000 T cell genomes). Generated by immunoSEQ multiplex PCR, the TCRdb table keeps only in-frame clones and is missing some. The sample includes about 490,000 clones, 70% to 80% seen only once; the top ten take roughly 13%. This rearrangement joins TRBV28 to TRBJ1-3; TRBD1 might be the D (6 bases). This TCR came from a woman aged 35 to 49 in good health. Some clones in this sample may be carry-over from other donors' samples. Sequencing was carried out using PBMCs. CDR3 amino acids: CASQTGRSGNTIYF. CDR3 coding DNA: TGTGCCAGCCAGACAGGCCGCTCTGGAAACACCATATATTTT. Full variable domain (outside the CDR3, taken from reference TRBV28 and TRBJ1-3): DVKVTQSSRYLVKRTGEKVFLECVQDMDHENMFWYRQDPGLGLRLIYFSYDVKMKEKGDIPEGYSVSREKKERFSLILESASTNQTSMYLCASQTGRSGNTIYFGEGSWLTVV.